This T cell receptor (beta chain) was retrieved from a study of cytomegalovirus exposure and HLA in healthy donors. Study at large: An early release of data contained tens of millions of unique TCRs, which came from HLA-typed donors. Genetic ancestry analysis placed around 76% of the 350 to 500 donors that were genotyped in the Caucasian-associated cluster.

Both 60 Vbeta primers and 13 Jbeta primers went into the PCR. Profiling relied on immunoSEQ multiplex PCR, and the TCRdb table lists in-frame clones only, not all of them. The table lists over 150,000 clones, around four fifths of them singletons, with approximately 1.3% in the top ten. The CDR3 runs 11 residues. Germline-derived CDR1 and CDR2 are ENHRY and SYGVKD. The V end was cut by 7 bases, the J end by 4 bases, with 7 bases between. This rearrangement joins TRBV10-3 to TRBJ1-1; TRBD1 is a possible D gene (6 bases). This receptor was identified in a woman aged 30 to 39 in good health and CMV-seropositive. The sequenced sample consisted of PBMCs. The CDR3 DNA is TGTGCCATCAAAGGGGGCACTGAAGCTTTCTTT. Protein product: CAIKGGTEAFF.